Given below is one TCR beta chain in context. The data belong to a study of blood T cell repertoires in COVID-19. Libraries were prepared by immunoSEQ multiplex PCR; TCRdb keeps only in-frame clonotypes and omits some of them. The repertoire holds 150,000 to 200,000 clones, with approximately 80% as singletons. Germline V gene lookup returns CDR1 SGHNT and CDR2 YYREEE (reference sequence). This CDR3 is built from 14 residues. The V end lost 4 bases, the J end lost 0 bases, and 8 bases lay between the germline ends. Material for sequencing was PBMCs or T cells enriched from blood (not recorded which). This sequence originates from a man between 35 and 55 years old who had recovered from COVID-19. The chain is built from TRBV5-4 and TRBJ2-1, with a tentative D call TRBD1 (5 bases). CDR3 protein: CASSTDSSYNEQFF. In DNA form, the CDR3 reads TGTGCCAGCAGCACAGACAGCTCCTACAATGAGCAGTTCTTC.